The 21 T cell receptor beta chains below all came from one sample that was sequenced in a study of blood T cell repertoires in COVID-19. Generated by immunoSEQ multiplex PCR, the TCRdb table keeps only in-frame clones and is missing some. The repertoire includes roughly 150,000 clones, just over 90% of them detected once, and around 5% sits in the top ten. The material sequenced was peripheral blood. These receptor sequences come from a man between 18 and 29 years old with COVID-19, enrolled during active disease.

The chain employs TRBV7-2 and TRBJ2-1; 10 bases fit TRBD2. Germline-derived CDR1 and CDR2 are SGHTA and FQGNSA. After removal of 5 bases from V and 1 base from J, the junction contained 5 bases not matched to a gene. The CDR3 loop spans 16 amino acids. CDR3 protein: CASSPIAGGSYNEQFF. DNA for the CDR3: TGTGCCAGCAGCCCGATAGCGGGAGGTTCCTACAATGAGCAGTTCTTC.

The chain joins TRBV7-9 to TRBJ1-3; 9 bases are a match to TRBD1. This CDR3 comprises 15 residues. The germline CDR1 and CDR2 sequences are SEHNR and FQNEAQ (reference sequence). With V trimmed by 4 bases and J by 2 bases, 3 bases remained unmatched. In DNA form, the CDR3 reads TGTGCCAGCAGCTGGGACAGGGTAACTGGAAACACCATATATTTT. Its protein is CASSWDRVTGNTIYF.

This rearrangement joins TRBV29-1 to TRBJ1-2; 9 bases align to TRBD1. There are 13 residues in the CDR3. Looked up from germline, CDR1 is SQVTM and CDR2 is ANQGSEA. Losses at the gene ends were 6 bases for V and 8 bases for J; bases not matched to a gene: 10. This CDR3 is CSVDRGRTGGYTF. DNA for the CDR3: TGCAGCGTCGACAGGGGGAGAACCGGCGGCTACACCTTC.

This clone was recorded only once. This chain links TRBV30 with TRBJ2-7, with D tentatively TRBD1 (5 bases). Germline values: CDR1 GTSNPN, CDR2 SVGIG (reference sequence). Trimming stripped 1 base from V and 6 bases from J, with 10 bases between. This CDR3 spans 12 amino acids. CDR3 in amino acids: CAWSDQGTEQYF. The CDR3 DNA reads TGTGCCTGGAGTGACCAGGGTACCGAGCAGTACTTC.

This clone was counted once. The chain joins TRBV4-1 to TRBJ2-7, with 8 positions matching TRBD1. With 0 bases clipped from V and 6 bases from J, the junction kept 7 bases outside the gene matches. The CDR3 contains 15 residues. CDR1 MGHRA and CDR2 YSYEKL come from the germline V gene. The CDR3 reads CASSQDPGGRGEQYF. The CDR3 region has the DNA TGCGCCAGCAGCCAAGATCCAGGGGGCCGGGGCGAGCAGTACTTC.

This clone was detected a few times. The chain is built from TRBV29-1 and TRBJ2-2, with a possible D match to TRBD2 (6 bases). The CDR3 is made up of 15 amino acids. V was trimmed by 4 bases and J by 0 bases, leaving 12 bases between them. Germline V gene lookup returns CDR1 SQVTM and CDR2 ANQGSEA. The CDR3 DNA sequence: TGCAGCGTTGGGAGGGGCGGAACGAACACCGGGGAGCTGTTTTTT. Amino acid sequence: CSVGRGGTNTGELFF.

CDR3 sequence (DNA): TGTGCCAGCAGCCCGCTACAGGGGAGGACAGATACGCAGTATTTT. This encodes CASSPLQGRTDTQYF. The rearrangement joins TRBV14 to TRBJ2-3; D might be TRBD1 (7 bases). V was clipped by 4 bases and J by 3 bases, with 14 bases between them. Germline V gene lookup returns CDR1 SGHDN and CDR2 FVKESK. The CDR3 covers 15 residues.

The CDR3 region is CASSLGGWGNTIYF. CDR3 DNA sequence: TGTGCCAGCAGCTTAGGGGGCTGGGGAAACACCATATATTTT. The rearrangement uses TRBV11-2 and TRBJ1-3; TRBD1 might be the D (5 bases). This CDR3 has 14 amino acids. V dropped 1 base and J dropped 4 bases, with 8 bases sitting between them. In germline, CDR1 is SGHAT, CDR2 FQNNGV. Full variable domain (missing parts from reference TRBV11-2 and TRBJ1-3): EAGVAQSPRYKIIEKRQSVAFWCNPISGHATLYWYQQILGQGPKLLIQFQNNGVVDDSQLPKDRFSAERLKGVDSTLKIQPAKLEDSAVYLCASSLGGWGNTIYFGEGSWLTVV.

The chain has TRBV27 and TRBJ2-3; TRBD1 agrees at 8 bases. The CDR3 is 15 residues long. Trimming cost V 5 bases and J 0 bases; bases outside gene matches: 4. CDR1 MNHEY and CDR2 SMNVEV come from the germline V gene (reference sequence). The CDR3 loop is CASSPRDRSTDTQYF. In DNA form, the CDR3 reads TGTGCCAGCAGTCCCCGGGACAGGAGCACAGATACGCAGTATTTT.

This clone showed up just once. This chain joins TRBV19 and TRBJ2-3, with D maybe TRBD1 (6 bases). Germline V gene data show CDR1 as LNHDA and CDR2 as SQIVND (reference sequence). This CDR3 is 13 amino acids long. Trimming pared 3 bases from V and 8 bases from J, leaving 12 bases between. The CDR3 region has the DNA TGTGCCAGTAGTATTCAGGGGCAGGGTACGCAGTATTTT. It specifies CASSIQGQGTQYF.

V is TRBV29-1 and J is TRBJ1-2, with 8 bases aligning to TRBD1. From germline, CDR1 is SQVTM and CDR2 ANQGSEA. The CDR3 length is 16 residues. V shed 0 bases, J shed 4 bases, and the junction held 10 bases outside the gene matches. This chain's CDR3 is CSVEDPRQGQGYGYTF. The CDR3 bases are TGCAGCGTTGAAGATCCGAGACAGGGGCAGGGCTATGGCTACACCTTC.

The V and J genes are TRBV6-6 and TRBJ2-1, with D possibly being TRBD1 (5 bases). In germline, CDR1 is MNHNY, CDR2 SVGAGI (reference sequence). There are 14 residues in the CDR3. V lost 1 base and J 5 bases, leaving 9 bases between the germline ends. The CDR3 DNA follows: TGTGCCAGCAGTTACTGGGGCAGGCACAATGAGCAGTTCTTC. Its protein product is CASSYWGRHNEQFF.

The chain employs TRBV30 and TRBJ1-2, with 9 nucleotides matching TRBD1. The junction had 7 bases not matched to a gene; V was cut back by 3 bases and J by 8 bases. This CDR3 is 13 amino acids long. Germline-derived CDR1 and CDR2 are GTSNPN and SVGIG (reference sequence). CDR3 sequence (DNA): TGTGCCTGGAGAAAACCGGGACAGGGAGGCTACACCTTC. It specifies CAWRKPGQGGYTF. Using reference TRBV30 and TRBJ1-2 for the parts outside the CDR3, the full variable domain is SQTIHQWPATLVQPVGSPLSLECTVEGTSNPNLYWYRQAAGRGLQLLFYSVGIGQISSEVPQNLSASRPQDRQFILSSKKLLLSDSGFYLCAWRKPGQGGYTFGSGTRLTVV.

The chain recombines TRBV19 with TRBJ1-6; possibly TRBD1 for D (6 bases). V was cut by 7 bases and J by 7 bases, with 14 bases left in between. Germline loops: CDR1 LNHDA, CDR2 SQIVND (reference sequence). There are 14 residues in the CDR3. The CDR3 sequence is CASTQQGRNSPLHF. In DNA, the CDR3 is TGTGCCAGTACCCAACAGGGTCGCAATTCACCCCTCCACTTT.

The chain combines TRBV28 with TRBJ1-1; TRBD1 aligns across 11 bases. V shed 5 bases and J 1 base; nucleotides not matched to a gene: 6. The CDR3 is 16 residues long. Germline V gives CDR1 MDHEN, CDR2 SYDVKM. CDR3 amino acids: CASSPRGTGGNTEAFF. CDR3 sequence (DNA): TGTGCCAGCAGTCCCCGAGGGACAGGGGGGAACACTGAAGCTTTCTTT.

The CDR3 region is CASSASSDTQYF. The CDR3 bases are TGTGCCAGCAGTGCGTCTTCAGATACGCAGTATTTT. The rearrangement uses TRBV25-1 and TRBJ2-3; unclear D gene. This CDR3 spans 12 amino acids. Trimming left V 4 bases short and J 4 bases short, with 6 bases between. Looked up from germline, CDR1 is MGHDK and CDR2 is SYGVNS.

This clone was seen only once. The chain has TRBV30 and TRBJ1-5; D possibly corresponds to TRBD1 (5 bases). This CDR3 spans 15 amino acids. Germline V lookup: CDR1 GTSNPN, CDR2 SVGIG (reference sequence). V was trimmed by 1 base and J by 5 bases, leaving 15 bases between them. The CDR3 region has the DNA TGTGCCTGGAGTGAAGGGGACTCGGGCTATCAGCCCCAGCATTTT. This gives the protein CAWSEGDSGYQPQHF.

V usage is TRBV27 and J usage is TRBJ2-3; D gene unclear. Germline V gives CDR1 MNHEY, CDR2 SMNVEV (reference sequence). V was trimmed by 3 bases and J by 4 bases, leaving 8 bases between them. The CDR3 sequence is 13 residues long. The CDR3 DNA follows: TGTGCCAGCAGTTTCTTTGCAGCAGATACGCAGTATTTT. It translates to CASSFFAADTQYF.

This chain links TRBV7-8 with TRBJ2-5; D may be TRBD2 (6 bases). Deletions cut 5 bases from V and 5 bases from J, with 21 bases between. CDR3 length: 16 amino acids. The V gene's germline CDR1 is SGHVS and CDR2 FQNEAQ. CDR3 protein: CASSPGEKGGMETQYF. DNA for the CDR3: TGTGCCAGCAGCCCGGGGGAGAAGGGTGGGATGGAGACCCAGTACTTC. Full variable domain (rest looked up from reference TRBV7-8 and TRBJ2-5): GAGVSQSPRYKVAKRGQDVALRCDPISGHVSLFWYQQALGQGPEFLTYFQNEAQLDKSGLPSDRFFAERPEGSVSTLKIQRTQQEDSAVYLCASSPGEKGGMETQYFGPGTRLLVL.

The chain carries TRBV30 and TRBJ2-3; TRBD2 matches 13 bases. Germline CDR1 GTSNPN, CDR2 SVGIG (reference sequence). The CDR3 covers 16 residues. J was trimmed by 4 bases and V by 1 base; bases with no gene match: 5. CDR3 DNA: TGTGCCTGGAGTGATCGGACTAGCGGGAGACCAGATACGCAGTATTTT. Residues: CAWSDRTSGRPDTQYF.

The rearrangement joins TRBV5-1 to TRBJ2-7; TRBD1 matches at 9 bases. This CDR3 is built from 13 residues. Losses at the gene ends were 4 bases for V and 5 bases for J; bases not matched to a gene: 4. Germline CDR1 and CDR2: SGHRS and YFSETQ. The CDR3 nucleotides read TGCGCCAGCAGCCAAGGGACAGGGAACGAGCAGTACTTC. It codes for CASSQGTGNEQYF.